This T cell receptor (beta chain) emerged from a study of T cell responses to AZD1222 COVID-19 vaccine. With 0 bases removed from V and 8 bases from J, the gap between germline ends came to 17 bases. Germline CDR1 KGHSY, CDR2 FQNENV. The CDR3 consists of 16 residues. Turning to this clone: Its specificity is not known.

Study results and caveats: AZD1222 recipients seropositive at baseline numbered only 5 to 7.

Here immunoSEQ multiplex PCR was the method, and the copy in TCRdb shows in-frame clones only, minus some. The sample holds roughly 30,000 clones, roughly 90% seen once. The receptor was derived from an adult in good health. This rearrangement joins TRBV16 to TRBJ2-1; the D gene is possibly TRBD2 (5 bases). This specimen was peripheral blood, taken on day 0 of AZD1222 vaccination. The CDR3 is CASSQSYGVAVDEQFF. Here the CDR3 DNA reads TGTGCCAGCAGCCAATCTTACGGGGTCGCCGTCGATGAGCAGTTCTTC.